This T cell receptor beta chain came from a study of radiation and T cells in renal cell carcinoma. Time point: baseline pretreatment blood. The treatment: 15 Gy SBRT to primary tumor, nephrectomy 4 weeks later. V was trimmed by 6 bases and J by 0 bases, leaving 16 bases between them. CDR3 length: 15 amino acids. The germline gives CDR1 SGHRS, CDR2 YFSETQ. Produced via immunoSEQ multiplex PCR; TCRdb's table is partial and in-frame only. The sample carries approximately 90,000 clones, 80% to 90% recorded once. The TCR was taken from a man aged 45-65 years with renal cell carcinoma. The source material was blood, sampled from a patient whose treatment included radiotherapy and nephrectomy. The chain uses TRBV5-1 and TRBJ2-7; D is undetermined. CDR3 region: CASNYDDPSSYEQYF. The CDR3 coding sequence is TGCGCCAGCAATTACGATGACCCCTCCTCCTACGAGCAGTACTTC.